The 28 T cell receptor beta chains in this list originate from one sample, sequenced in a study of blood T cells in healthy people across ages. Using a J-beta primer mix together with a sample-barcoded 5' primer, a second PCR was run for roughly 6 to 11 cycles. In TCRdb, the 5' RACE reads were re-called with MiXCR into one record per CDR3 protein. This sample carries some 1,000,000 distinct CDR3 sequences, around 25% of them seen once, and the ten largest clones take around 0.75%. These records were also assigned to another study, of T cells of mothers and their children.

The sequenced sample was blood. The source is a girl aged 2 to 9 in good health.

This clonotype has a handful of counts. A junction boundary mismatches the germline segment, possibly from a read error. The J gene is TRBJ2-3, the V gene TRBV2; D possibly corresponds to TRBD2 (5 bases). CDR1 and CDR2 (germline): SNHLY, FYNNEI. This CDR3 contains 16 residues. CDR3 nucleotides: TGTGCCAGTAGTGAAAGCTTAGCGTCTAGCACAGATACGCAGTATTTT. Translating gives CASSESLASSTDTQYF.

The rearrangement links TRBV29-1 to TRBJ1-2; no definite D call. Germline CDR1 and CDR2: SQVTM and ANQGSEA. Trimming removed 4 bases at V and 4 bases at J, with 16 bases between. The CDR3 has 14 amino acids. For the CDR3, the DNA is TGCAGCGTTGCGACCGGGTCCCTTCTCTATGGCTACACCTTC. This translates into CSVATGSLLYGYTF.

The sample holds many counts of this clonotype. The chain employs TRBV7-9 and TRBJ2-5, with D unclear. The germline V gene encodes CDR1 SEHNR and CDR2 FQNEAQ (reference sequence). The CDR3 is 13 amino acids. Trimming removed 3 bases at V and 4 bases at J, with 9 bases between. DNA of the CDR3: TGTGCCAGCAGCTTGTTAAGTGGAGAGACCCAGTACTTC. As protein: CASSLLSGETQYF.

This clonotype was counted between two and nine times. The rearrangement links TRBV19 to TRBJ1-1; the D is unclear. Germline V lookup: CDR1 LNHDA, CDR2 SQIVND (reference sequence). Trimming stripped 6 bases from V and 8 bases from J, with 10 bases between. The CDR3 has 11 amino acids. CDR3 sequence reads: CASRLGPEAFF. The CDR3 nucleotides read TGTGCCAGTAGACTCGGACCCGAAGCTTTCTTT. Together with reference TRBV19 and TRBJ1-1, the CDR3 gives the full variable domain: DGGITQSPKYLFRKEGQNVTLSCEQNLNHDAMYWYRQDPGQGLRLIYYSQIVNDFQKGDIAEGYSVSREKKESFPLTVTSAQKNPTAFYLCASRLGPEAFFGQGTRLTVV.

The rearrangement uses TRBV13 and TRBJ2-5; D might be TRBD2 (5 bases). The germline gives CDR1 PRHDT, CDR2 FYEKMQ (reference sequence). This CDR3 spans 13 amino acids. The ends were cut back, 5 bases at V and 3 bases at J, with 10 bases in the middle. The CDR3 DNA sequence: TGTGCCAGCAGCCCGGGATTTAAAGAGACCCAGTACTTC. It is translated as CASSPGFKETQYF.

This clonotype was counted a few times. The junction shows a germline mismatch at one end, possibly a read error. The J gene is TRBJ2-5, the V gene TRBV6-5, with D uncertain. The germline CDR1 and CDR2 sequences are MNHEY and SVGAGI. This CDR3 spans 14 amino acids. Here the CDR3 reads CASSYPPEYNEQSF. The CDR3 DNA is TGTGCCAGCAGTTATCCGCCGGAGTACAATGAGCAGTCCTTC.

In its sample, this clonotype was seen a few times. CDR3 nucleotide sequence: TGCAGTGCTAGAGAGAAATACGACAGCGCCTACGAGCAGTACTTC. Translated: CSAREKYDSAYEQYF. This rearrangement joins TRBV20-1 to TRBJ2-7; D is perhaps TRBD1 (5 bases). Per the germline V gene, CDR1 is DFQATT and CDR2 is SNEGSKA (reference sequence). This CDR3 region has 15 residues. V shed 0 bases and J shed 2 bases, with 14 bases lying between them.

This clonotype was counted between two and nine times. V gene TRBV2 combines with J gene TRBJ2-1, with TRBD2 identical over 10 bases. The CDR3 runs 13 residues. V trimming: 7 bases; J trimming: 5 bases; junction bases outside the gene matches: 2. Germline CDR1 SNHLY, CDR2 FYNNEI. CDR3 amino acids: CASTSGGNNEQFF. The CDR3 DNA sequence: TGTGCCAGCACTAGCGGGGGCAACAATGAGCAGTTCTTC.

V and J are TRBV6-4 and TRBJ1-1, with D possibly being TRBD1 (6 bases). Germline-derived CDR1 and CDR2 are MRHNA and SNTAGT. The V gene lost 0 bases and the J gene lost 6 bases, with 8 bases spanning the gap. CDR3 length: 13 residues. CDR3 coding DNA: TGTGCCAGCAGTGACTCGGGGGCCTCTGAAGCTTTCTTT. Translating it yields CASSDSGASEAFF.

The CDR3 coding sequence is TGTGCCAGCAGCTGGTCGAGCAATGGCGACGAGCAGTACTTC. Amino acid sequence: CASSWSSNGDEQYF. The rearrangement links TRBV7-9 to TRBJ2-5; no firm D call. The last part of the DNA fits TRBJ2-7 better; the J call may be wrong. CDR1 SEHNR and CDR2 FQNEAQ come from the germline V gene (reference sequence). CDR3 length equals 14 residues.

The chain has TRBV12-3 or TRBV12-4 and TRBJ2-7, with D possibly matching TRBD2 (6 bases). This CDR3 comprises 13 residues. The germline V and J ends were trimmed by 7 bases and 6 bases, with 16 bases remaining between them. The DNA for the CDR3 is TGTGCCAGCAAGGGACTTCTGATTTCCGAGCAGTACTTC. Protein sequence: CASKGLLISEQYF.

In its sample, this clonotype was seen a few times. This CDR3 is CSAITGQGLEQYF. CDR3 DNA: TGCAGCGCTATCACGGGACAGGGGCTCGAGCAGTACTTC. The V call is TRBV29-1, the J call TRBJ2-5; 10 nucleotides match TRBD1. The J call may be incorrect, as the DNA end agrees better with TRBJ2-7. The CDR3 length is 13 residues. The germline CDR1 and CDR2 sequences are SQVTM and ANQGSEA.

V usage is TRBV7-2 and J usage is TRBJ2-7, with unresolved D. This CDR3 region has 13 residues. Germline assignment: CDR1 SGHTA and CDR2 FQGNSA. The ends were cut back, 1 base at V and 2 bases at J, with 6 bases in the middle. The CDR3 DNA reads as TGTGCCAGCAGCTTAGGACGGACCTACGAGCAGTACGTC. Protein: CASSLGRTYEQYV.

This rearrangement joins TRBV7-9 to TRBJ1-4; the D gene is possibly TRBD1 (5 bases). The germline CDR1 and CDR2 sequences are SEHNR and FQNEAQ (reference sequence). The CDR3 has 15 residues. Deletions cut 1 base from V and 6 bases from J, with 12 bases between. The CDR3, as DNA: TGTGCCAGCAGCTTAGATGGGACGTCGGATGAAAAACTGTTTTTT. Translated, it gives CASSLDGTSDEKLFF.

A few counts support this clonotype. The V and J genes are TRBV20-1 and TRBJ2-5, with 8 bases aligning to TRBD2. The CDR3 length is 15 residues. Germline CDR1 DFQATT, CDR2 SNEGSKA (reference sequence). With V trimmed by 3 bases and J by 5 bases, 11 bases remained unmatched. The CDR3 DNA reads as TGCAGTGCTAGGGGAGAGCGGGAGCTGGGGGAGACCCAGTACTTC. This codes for CSARGERELGETQYF.

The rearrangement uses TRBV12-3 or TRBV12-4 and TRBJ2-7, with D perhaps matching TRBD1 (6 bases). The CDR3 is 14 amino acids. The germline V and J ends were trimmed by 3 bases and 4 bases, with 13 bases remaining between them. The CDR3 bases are TGTGCCAGCAGTTTCATGACGACAGGTTACGAGCAGTACTTC. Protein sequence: CASSFMTTGYEQYF.

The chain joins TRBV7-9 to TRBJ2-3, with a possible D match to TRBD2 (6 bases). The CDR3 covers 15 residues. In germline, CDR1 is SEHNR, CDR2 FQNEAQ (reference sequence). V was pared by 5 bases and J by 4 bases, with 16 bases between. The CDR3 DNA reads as TGTGCCAGCAGCGCCGCTTCGTCGGGGGCAGATACGCAGTATTTT. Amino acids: CASSAASSGADTQYF. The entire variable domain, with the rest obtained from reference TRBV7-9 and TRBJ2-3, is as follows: DTGVSQNPRHKITKRGQNVTFRCDPISEHNRLYWYRQTLGQGPEFLTYFQNEAQLEKSRLLSDRFSAERPKGSFSTLEIQRTEQGDSAMYLCASSAASSGADTQYFGPGTRLTVL.

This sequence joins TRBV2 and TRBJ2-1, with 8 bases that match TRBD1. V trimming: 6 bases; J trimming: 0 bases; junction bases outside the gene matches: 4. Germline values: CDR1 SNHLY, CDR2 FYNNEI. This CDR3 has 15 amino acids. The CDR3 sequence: CASRDRASSYNEQFF. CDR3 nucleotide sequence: TGTGCCAGCAGGGACAGGGCTAGCTCCTACAATGAGCAGTTCTTC.

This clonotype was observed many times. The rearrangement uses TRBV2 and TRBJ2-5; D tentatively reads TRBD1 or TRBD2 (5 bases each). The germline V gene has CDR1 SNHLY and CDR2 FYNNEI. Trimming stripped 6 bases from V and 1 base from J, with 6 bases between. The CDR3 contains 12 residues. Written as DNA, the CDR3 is TGTGCCAGCAGGGGGGTCCAAGAGACCCAGTACTTC. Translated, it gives CASRGVQETQYF.

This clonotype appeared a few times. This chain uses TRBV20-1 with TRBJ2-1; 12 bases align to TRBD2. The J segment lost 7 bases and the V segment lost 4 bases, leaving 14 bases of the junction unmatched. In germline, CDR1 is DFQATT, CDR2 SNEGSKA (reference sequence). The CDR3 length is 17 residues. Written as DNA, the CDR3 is TGCAGTGCTACAGGTCGGGGTAGACTAGCGGGGGAGAATGAGCAGTTCTTC. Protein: CSATGRGRLAGENEQFF.

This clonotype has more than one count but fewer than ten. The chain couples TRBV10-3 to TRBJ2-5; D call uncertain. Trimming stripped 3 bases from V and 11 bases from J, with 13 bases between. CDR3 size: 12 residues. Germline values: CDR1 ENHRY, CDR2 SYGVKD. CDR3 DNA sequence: TGTGCCATCAGTGACCTTCCTACGGAGCAGTACTTC. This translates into CAISDLPTEQYF.

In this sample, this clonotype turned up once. CDR3 sequence (DNA): TGTGCCAGCAGTCAACAGGCGGGAGAAAACTCCTACGAGCAGTACTTC. Its translation: CASSQQAGENSYEQYF. The V call is TRBV12-3 or TRBV12-4, the J call TRBJ2-7, with 7 bases aligning to TRBD2. The CDR3 has 16 residues. The J segment lost 0 bases and the V segment lost 5 bases, leaving 10 bases of the junction unmatched.

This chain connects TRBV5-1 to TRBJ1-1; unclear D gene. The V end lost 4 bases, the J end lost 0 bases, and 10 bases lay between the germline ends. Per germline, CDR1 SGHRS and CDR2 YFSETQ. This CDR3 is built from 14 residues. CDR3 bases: TGCGCCAGCAGCCCACCTATGATGAACACTGAAGCTTTCTTT. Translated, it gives CASSPPMMNTEAFF.

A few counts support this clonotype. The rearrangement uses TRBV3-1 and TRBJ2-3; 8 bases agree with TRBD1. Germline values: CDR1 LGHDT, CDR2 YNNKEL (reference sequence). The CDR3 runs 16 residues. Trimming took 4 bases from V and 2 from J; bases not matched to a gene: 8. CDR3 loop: CASSRGQGPSTDTQYF. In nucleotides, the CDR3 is TGTGCCAGCAGCCGCGGACAGGGACCGTCCACAGATACGCAGTATTTT.

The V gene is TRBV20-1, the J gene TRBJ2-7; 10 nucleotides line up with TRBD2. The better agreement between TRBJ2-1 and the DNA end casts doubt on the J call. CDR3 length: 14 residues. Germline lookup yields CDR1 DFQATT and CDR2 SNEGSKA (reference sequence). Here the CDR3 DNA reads TGCAGTGCTAGGGTAGCGGGAGGTATGGGTGAGCAGTTCTTC. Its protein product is CSARVAGGMGEQFF.

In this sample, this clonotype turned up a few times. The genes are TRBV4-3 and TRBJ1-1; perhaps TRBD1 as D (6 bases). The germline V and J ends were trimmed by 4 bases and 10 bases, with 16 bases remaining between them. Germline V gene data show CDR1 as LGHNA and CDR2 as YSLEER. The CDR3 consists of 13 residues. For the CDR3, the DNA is TGCGCCAGCAGCCGAGAGGCAGGGGTAGGAGCTTTCTTT. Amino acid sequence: CASSREAGVGAFF.

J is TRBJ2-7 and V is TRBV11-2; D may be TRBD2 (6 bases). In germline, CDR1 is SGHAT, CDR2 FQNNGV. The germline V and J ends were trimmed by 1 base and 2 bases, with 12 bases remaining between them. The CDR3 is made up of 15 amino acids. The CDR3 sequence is CASSLGGSGAYEQYF. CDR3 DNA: TGTGCCAGCAGCTTAGGTGGTAGCGGCGCCTACGAGCAGTACTTC.

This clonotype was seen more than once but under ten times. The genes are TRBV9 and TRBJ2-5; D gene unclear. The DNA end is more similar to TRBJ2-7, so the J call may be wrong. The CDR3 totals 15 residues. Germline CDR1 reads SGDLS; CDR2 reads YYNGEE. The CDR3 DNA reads TGTGCCAGCAGCGTAGGTGACCTCCTCCCCAACGAGCAGTACTTC. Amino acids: CASSVGDLLPNEQYF.